The 19 T cell receptor beta chains listed next were all sequenced from one sample in a study of T cell changes during pregnancy in multiple sclerosis. The protocol was immunoSEQ multiplex PCR, while the TCRdb copy is restricted to in-frame clones and leaves out a portion. Of about 93,000 clones in the sample, about 92% were seen once. Specimen: peripheral blood, collected after pregnancy. The receptors stem from a female donor with multiple sclerosis, enrolled in a pregnancy study.

The rearrangement links TRBV27 to TRBJ1-1, with 7 positions matching TRBD1. The CDR3 sequence is 12 residues long. J lost 7 bases, V lost 6 bases, and 5 bases had no gene match. The V gene's germline CDR1 is MNHEY and CDR2 SMNVEV (reference sequence). The CDR3 DNA is TGTGCCAGCAGGCTGGGACAGAATGAAGCTTTCTTT. Translated, it gives CASRLGQNEAFF.

This clone was seen just once. V and J are TRBV6-5 and TRBJ1-1; D is ambiguous. Between the trimmed V and J ends, which lost 3 bases and 0 bases, there was a span of 5 bases. The CDR3 consists of 13 residues. The germline V gene has CDR1 MNHEY and CDR2 SVGAGI. The CDR3 protein is CASSYYMNTEAFF. In nucleotides, the CDR3 is TGTGCCAGCAGTTATTACATGAACACTGAAGCTTTCTTT.

The chain is built from TRBV7-8 and TRBJ1-1, with 7 bases identical to TRBD1. V lost 5 bases to trimming and J lost 5 bases; unmatched junction nucleotides: 5. Germline V gene lookup returns CDR1 SGHVS and CDR2 FQNEAQ. The CDR3 loop spans 13 amino acids. For the CDR3, the DNA is TGTGCCAGCAGCACAACCAGGGGGACTGAAGCTTTCTTT. Translation: CASSTTRGTEAFF.

The rearrangement uses TRBV4-2 and TRBJ1-6; possible D gene TRBD1, 6 bases. The CDR3 covers 16 residues. Germline V gene data show CDR1 as LGHNA and CDR2 as YNFKEQ. V lost 1 base, J lost 7 bases, and 14 bases lay in between. The CDR3 DNA follows: TGTGCCAGCAGCCAAGGACCTGGGGGCGGGAATTCACCCCTCCACTTT. Protein: CASSQGPGGGNSPLHF.

This clone was seen just once. The junction departs from the called germline gene at one end, perhaps through a read error. The rearrangement joins TRBV10-3 to TRBJ2-7; possible D gene TRBD1, 7 bases. CDR1 ENHRY and CDR2 SYGVKD come from the germline V gene. The CDR3 length is 14 residues. Written as DNA, the CDR3 is TGTGCCATCGGTGAATCAGGGGGGAATCACGAGCAGTACTTC. It specifies CAIGESGGNHEQYF.

V usage is TRBV5-6 and J usage is TRBJ2-1; TRBD2 agrees at 10 bases. J gave up 8 bases and V 0 bases, and 11 bases lay outside the gene matches. Germline-derived CDR1 and CDR2 are SGHDT and YYEEEE. The CDR3 runs to 17 residues. The CDR3: CASSLARLAGERDEQFF. The CDR3 DNA follows: TGTGCCAGCAGCTTGGCGCGGCTAGCGGGGGAGAGAGATGAGCAGTTCTTC.

The chain links TRBV12-5 to TRBJ2-7; 8 nucleotides align to TRBD1. V dropped 6 bases and J dropped 7; count of bases not matched to a gene: 11. The CDR3 is 14 residues long. The germline V gene encodes CDR1 LGHNT and CDR2 FRNRAP. CDR3 nucleotide sequence: TGTGCTAGTGGCCAAGACAGGGGATTCGGGGAGCAGTACTTC. Translated: CASGQDRGFGEQYF. The whole variable domain, filled in from reference TRBV12-5 and TRBJ2-7, reads DARVTQTPRHKVTEMGQEVTMRCQPILGHNTVFWYRQTMMQGLELLAYFRNRAPLDDSGMPKDRFSAEMPDATLATLKIQPSEPRDSAVYFCASGQDRGFGEQYFGPGTRLTVT.

This rearrangement joins TRBV6-5 to TRBJ1-3, with a tentative D call TRBD1 (5 bases). Germline CDR1 reads MNHEY; CDR2 reads SVGAGI. V dropped 2 bases and J dropped 6 bases, with 11 bases sitting between them. The CDR3 contains 14 residues. DNA of the CDR3: TGTGCCAGCAGTTACCGCGGGGGTCAAAACACCATATATTTT. Its translation: CASSYRGGQNTIYF.

The rearrangement joins TRBV7-2 to TRBJ2-3; perhaps TRBD1 as D (6 bases). Per germline, CDR1 SGHTA and CDR2 FQGNSA. This CDR3 has 16 residues. Trimming took 8 bases from V and 1 from J, leaving 19 bases between them. The CDR3 sequence: CASPRKQGPRTDTQYF. Written as DNA, the CDR3 is TGTGCCAGCCCCCGTAAACAGGGCCCCCGCACAGATACGCAGTATTTT.

The chain recombines TRBV27 with TRBJ2-2; D may be TRBD2 (6 bases). V lost 1 base to trimming and J lost 0 bases, with 9 bases between them. CDR1 MNHEY and CDR2 SMNVEV come from the germline V gene (reference sequence). The CDR3 sequence is 16 residues long. The CDR3 loop is CASSLFGGANTGELFF. In nucleotides, the CDR3 is TGTGCCAGCAGTTTATTTGGAGGGGCGAACACCGGGGAGCTGTTTTTT.

This chain uses TRBV5-4 with TRBJ2-6; 8 nucleotides agree with TRBD1. The length of the CDR3 is 18 residues. Germline V gives CDR1 SGHNT, CDR2 YYREEE (reference sequence). V was pared by 0 bases and J by 4 bases, with 9 bases of the junction left unmatched. The CDR3 region has the DNA TGTGCCAGCAGCTTGGAGCAGGGGGCTGAGCCCGGGGCCAACGTCCTGACTTTC. Amino acid sequence: CASSLEQGAEPGANVLTF.

V and J are TRBV28 and TRBJ2-3, with 8 nucleotides matching TRBD2. V trimming: 9 bases; J trimming: 6 bases; junction bases outside the gene matches: 11. Germline values: CDR1 MDHEN, CDR2 SYDVKM. The CDR3 consists of 14 residues. CDR3 coding DNA: TGTGCCAGTCTCCCCGGGGGGGAGGGTGATACGCAGTATTTT. As protein: CASLPGGEGDTQYF. Full variable domain (remainder filled in from reference TRBV28 and TRBJ2-3): DVKVTQSSRYLVKRTGEKVFLECVQDMDHENMFWYRQDPGLGLRLIYFSYDVKMKEKGDIPEGYSVSREKKERFSLILESASTNQTSMYLCASLPGGEGDTQYFGPGTRLTVL.

The gene calls are TRBV19 and TRBJ1-2; 7 nucleotides line up with TRBD1. V trimming: 3 bases; J trimming: 8 bases; junction bases outside the gene matches: 9. Germline values: CDR1 LNHDA, CDR2 SQIVND (reference sequence). This CDR3 contains 14 residues. DNA of the CDR3: TGTGCCAGTAGTATCCTACAGGGGCCCTACGGCTACACCTTC. It codes for CASSILQGPYGYTF. Using reference TRBV19 and TRBJ1-2 for the parts outside the CDR3, the full variable domain is DGGITQSPKYLFRKEGQNVTLSCEQNLNHDAMYWYRQDPGQGLRLIYYSQIVNDFQKGDIAEGYSVSREKKESFPLTVTSAQKNPTAFYLCASSILQGPYGYTFGSGTRLTVV.

This chain uses TRBV19 with TRBJ1-1, with TRBD1 matching over 7 bases. Per the germline V gene, CDR1 is LNHDA and CDR2 is SQIVND (reference sequence). This CDR3 has 16 amino acids. V gave up 2 bases and J gave up 7 bases; unmatched junction bases: 13. The chain's CDR3 is CASSISPPTGANEAFF. The CDR3 nucleotides read TGTGCCAGTAGTATAAGCCCTCCCACAGGGGCGAATGAAGCTTTCTTT.

Notes on this clone: This likely comes from a read error, as the CDR3 has no conserved phenylalanine or tryptophan at its end. No DNA is shown, since the ends of the CDR3 on it are uncertain; the CDR3 is the one TCRdb lists. V usage is TRBV6-4 and J usage is TRBJ2-7; TRBD1, the table's D call, was not compared with the DNA. The CDR3 length equals 11 residues, ends included. Germline loops: CDR1 MRHNA, CDR2 SNTAGT. The CDR3 sequence is CASSDRDSANL.

V usage is TRBV27 and J usage is TRBJ2-3; 7 bases align to TRBD1. With 3 bases clipped from V and 5 bases from J, the junction kept 5 bases outside the gene matches. The CDR3 contains 14 residues. Germline values: CDR1 MNHEY, CDR2 SMNVEV (reference sequence). Here the CDR3 DNA reads TGTGCCAGCAGTTTTGAGGGGGCTGGAGATACGCAGTATTTT. This encodes CASSFEGAGDTQYF.

This rearrangement joins TRBV30 to TRBJ1-2, with 8 positions matching TRBD1. The CDR3 is made up of 13 amino acids. V trimming: 2 bases; J trimming: 8 bases; junction bases outside the gene matches: 7. The germline V gene has CDR1 GTSNPN and CDR2 SVGIG (reference sequence). CDR3 coding DNA: TGTGCCTGGAGTCTGACAGGGGCTGGCGGCTACACCTTC. Residues: CAWSLTGAGGYTF.

The V call is TRBV19, the J call TRBJ1-1, with D unclear. V lost 7 bases to trimming and J lost 2 bases, with 14 bases between them. The CDR3 covers 14 residues. Germline V gene lookup returns CDR1 LNHDA and CDR2 SQIVND (reference sequence). The CDR3 is CASTDSAFNTEAFF. The DNA of the CDR3 is TGTGCCAGTACCGACTCTGCCTTTAACACTGAAGCTTTCTTT.

The chain combines TRBV7-2 with TRBJ2-7; the match to TRBD2 covers 14 bases. Trimming removed 4 bases from V and 3 bases from J; junction bases left unmatched: 2. The CDR3 runs to 15 residues. Germline V CDR1 and CDR2: SGHTA, FQGNSA. CDR3 nucleotides: TGTGCCAGCAGCTCGACTAGCGGGAGGGACTACGAGCAGTACTTC. Amino acid sequence: CASSSTSGRDYEQYF.